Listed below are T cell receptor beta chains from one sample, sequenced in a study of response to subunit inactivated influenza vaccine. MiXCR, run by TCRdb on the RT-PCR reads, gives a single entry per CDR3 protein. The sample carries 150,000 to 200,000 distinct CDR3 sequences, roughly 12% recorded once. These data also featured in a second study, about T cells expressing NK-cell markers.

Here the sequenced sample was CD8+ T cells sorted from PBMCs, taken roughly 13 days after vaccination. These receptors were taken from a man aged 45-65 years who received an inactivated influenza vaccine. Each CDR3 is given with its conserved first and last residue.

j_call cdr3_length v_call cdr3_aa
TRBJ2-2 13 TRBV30 CAWSSSNTGELCF
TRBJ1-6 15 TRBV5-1 CASSLVQGYNSPLHF
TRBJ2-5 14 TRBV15 CATSATGGQETQYF
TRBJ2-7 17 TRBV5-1 CASSLGKAGQGSYEQYF
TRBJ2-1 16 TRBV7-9 CASSPPGGGGYNEQFF
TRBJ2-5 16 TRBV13 CASSPAGGPGQETQYF
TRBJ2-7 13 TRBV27 CASSLIPPYEQYF
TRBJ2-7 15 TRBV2 CASSEPLAGSYEQYF
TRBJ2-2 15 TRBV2 CASSPSRGDTGELFF
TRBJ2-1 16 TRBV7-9 CASSPSLGLAGEEEFF
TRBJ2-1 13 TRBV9 CASSVDSSGGQFF
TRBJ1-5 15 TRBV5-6 CASSFGGYGNQPQHF
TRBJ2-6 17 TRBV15 CATSREQSFTGANVLTF
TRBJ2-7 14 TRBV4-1 CASSQVPGEGEQYF
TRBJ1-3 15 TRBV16 CASSQSPTAGNTIYF
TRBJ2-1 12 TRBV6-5 CASRTTGYEQFF
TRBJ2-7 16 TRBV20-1 CSACRPLGQGAYEQYF
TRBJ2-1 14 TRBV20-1 CSAPGLASYNEQFF
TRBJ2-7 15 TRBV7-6 CASSLRGLAGYEQYF
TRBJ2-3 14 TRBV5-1 CASSLDLGSDTQYF
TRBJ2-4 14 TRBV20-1 CSARDRLAKNIQYF
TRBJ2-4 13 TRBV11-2 CASSSSGPNIQYF
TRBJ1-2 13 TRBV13 CASSLGAAYGYTF
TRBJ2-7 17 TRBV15 CATSSSVQGWNSYEQYF